These 27 T cell receptor beta chains were all obtained from the same sample, sequenced in a study of shared clonotypes between healthy human individuals. The data were produced by immunoSEQ multiplex PCR, yet TCRdb's version contains in-frame clones alone and is incomplete. The sample lists some 2,100,000 clones, approximately 94% occurring once. Input material: naive CD4+ T cells sorted from blood. Sample subset: CD45RA+ positively selected. The receptors here all came from a man between 18 and 29 years old in good health.

The chain is built from TRBV2 and TRBJ2-3; 10 nucleotides line up with TRBD2. Trimming cost V 4 bases and J 1 base; bases outside gene matches: 2. Germline assignment: CDR1 SNHLY and CDR2 FYNNEI. The CDR3 contains 15 residues. DNA for the CDR3: TGTGCCAGCAGTGTCGGACTAGCGGGCACAGATACGCAGTATTTT. Translating gives CASSVGLAGTDTQYF. Together with reference TRBV2 and TRBJ2-3, the CDR3 gives the full variable domain: EPEVTQTPSHQVTQMGQEVILRCVPISNHLYFYWYRQILGQKVEFLVSFYNNEISEKSEIFDDQFSVERPDGSNFTLKIRSTKLEDSAMYFCASSVGLAGTDTQYFGPGTRLTVL.

This clone showed up just once. This chain uses TRBV4-2 with TRBJ1-6; perhaps TRBD1 as D (5 bases). The V gene's germline CDR1 is LGHNA and CDR2 YNFKEQ. CDR3 length: 16 amino acids. Trimming shortened V by 2 bases and J by 6 bases, and 14 bases separated the two germline ends. The CDR3 region is CASSQNRDLSNSPLHF. CDR3 DNA: TGTGCCAGCAGCCAAAACCGGGACTTATCTAATTCACCCCTCCACTTT.

V and J are TRBV30 and TRBJ1-1; D is ambiguous. CDR3 length: 11 amino acids. CDR1 and CDR2 from the germline V gene are GTSNPN and SVGIG (reference sequence). V was clipped by 7 bases and J by 4 bases, with 10 bases between them. CDR3 region: CAFGERTEAFF. CDR3 nucleotides: TGTGCCTTCGGGGAACGCACTGAAGCTTTCTTT. The variable domain in full, completed from reference TRBV30 and TRBJ1-1, reads SQTIHQWPATLVQPVGSPLSLECTVEGTSNPNLYWYRQAAGRGLQLLFYSVGIGQISSEVPQNLSASRPQDRQFILSSKKLLLSDSGFYLCAFGERTEAFFGQGTRLTVV.

This sequence joins TRBV29-1 and TRBJ1-2; D unresolved. The CDR3 runs 12 residues. Looked up from germline, CDR1 is SQVTM and CDR2 is ANQGSEA. V was shortened by 0 bases and J by 6 bases, with 8 bases between the two germline ends. CDR3 coding DNA: TGCAGCGTTGAAGACCCTAATCATGGCTACACCTTC. Translated: CSVEDPNHGYTF.

This chain links TRBV6-5 with TRBJ2-7; 7 bases fit TRBD2. The V gene's germline CDR1 is MNHEY and CDR2 SVGAGI. The CDR3 sequence is 16 residues long. After removal of 2 bases from V and 0 bases from J, the junction contained 7 bases not matched to a gene. CDR3 region: CASSYNLPGGSYEQYF. The CDR3 DNA sequence: TGTGCCAGCAGTTACAACCTTCCGGGGGGCTCCTACGAGCAGTACTTC.

About this clone: Distinct nucleotide sequences in the sample also encode this CDR3. The V and J genes are TRBV5-1 and TRBJ1-5; 8 bases match TRBD1. V shed 4 bases and J 5 bases; nucleotides not matched to a gene: 5. The CDR3 totals 14 residues. Germline CDR1 reads SGHRS; CDR2 reads YFSETQ. The CDR3 DNA reads as TGCGCCAGCAGCAAAACAGGGGGTGATCAGCCCCAGCATTTT. This gives the protein CASSKTGGDQPQHF.

The chain couples TRBV6-5 to TRBJ1-2, with 8 bases matching TRBD1. CDR1 is MNHEY and CDR2 is SVGAGI in the germline V gene. The CDR3 is 14 amino acids. J lost 3 bases, V lost 7 bases, and 7 bases had no gene match. The CDR3 DNA is TGTGCCAGCAACGGACAGGGCGGGTACTATGGCTACACCTTC. Protein product: CASNGQGGYYGYTF.

A remark on this clone: The same CDR3 also results from other DNA sequences found in this sample. This chain links TRBV5-4 with TRBJ2-7, with 7 bases aligning to TRBD2. CDR1 is SGHNT and CDR2 is YYREEE in the germline V gene (reference sequence). The CDR3 is made up of 13 amino acids. V gave up 4 bases and J gave up 2 bases; unmatched junction bases: 3. CDR3 in amino acids: CASSPSGTYEQYF. Written as DNA, the CDR3 is TGTGCCAGCAGCCCTAGCGGAACCTACGAGCAGTACTTC.

The gene calls are TRBV4-1 and TRBJ1-1; tentatively, D is TRBD1 (6 bases). The CDR3 runs to 15 residues. CDR1 and CDR2 from the germline V gene are MGHRA and YSYEKL. Trimming took off 4 bases at V and 1 base at J, with 13 bases between the two ends. CDR3 nucleotide sequence: TGCGCCAGCAGCCGCCCGACAGGAGGGAACACTGAAGCTTTCTTT. It translates to CASSRPTGGNTEAFF.

The rearrangement links TRBV5-1 to TRBJ1-4; TRBD1 matches 7 bases. The V gene's germline CDR1 is SGHRS and CDR2 YFSETQ. V trimming: 0 bases; J trimming: 4 bases; junction bases outside the gene matches: 3. This CDR3 comprises 15 residues. CDR3 bases: TGCGCCAGCAGCTTGGAACAGGGGCATAATGAAAAACTGTTTTTT. This gives the protein CASSLEQGHNEKLFF.

Comments on this clone: Its ends do not fully match the called genes, so a read error is possible. This chain connects TRBV30 to TRBJ2-7; 8 nucleotides align to TRBD1. There are 11 residues in the CDR3. Germline V gene sequence: CDR1 GTSNPN, CDR2 SVGIG (reference sequence). This chain's CDR3 is CAWSVRGQAHF. The CDR3, as DNA: TGTGCCTGGAGTGTACGGGGACAGGCGCACTTC. Together with reference TRBV30 and TRBJ2-7, the CDR3 gives the full variable domain: SQTIHQWPATLVQPVGSPLSLECTVEGTSNPNLYWYRQAAGRGLQLLFYSVGIGQISSEVPQNLSASRPQDRQFILSSKKLLLSDSGFYLCAWSVRGQAHFGPGTRLTVT.

The rearrangement links TRBV18 to TRBJ2-7; 8 positions match TRBD2. Germline trimming cut 1 base from V and 0 bases from J; bases unmatched to any gene: 5. The CDR3 has 16 residues. CDR1 is KGHSH and CDR2 is LQKENI in the germline V gene. The chain's CDR3 is CASSPRGLADSYEQYF. CDR3 DNA: TGTGCCAGCTCACCACGAGGACTAGCAGACTCCTACGAGCAGTACTTC.

The rearrangement joins TRBV15 to TRBJ1-3; D gene ambiguous. This CDR3 spans 16 amino acids. V dropped 5 bases and J dropped 0 bases, with 14 bases sitting between them. The germline V gene encodes CDR1 LNHNV and CDR2 YYDKDF (reference sequence). The CDR3 here is CATSAQRSFSGNTIYF. DNA of the CDR3: TGTGCCACCAGCGCGCAGCGGTCGTTCTCTGGAAACACCATATATTTT.

In regard to this clone: The junction and the germline gene differ at one end; a read error may be behind it. V is TRBV18 and J is TRBJ2-6; D remains unclear. CDR1 and CDR2 (germline): KGHSH, LQKENI. The CDR3 has 16 residues. The CDR3 DNA reads as TGTGCCAGCTCACCACCCGGAAGCTCTGGGACCAACGTCCTGACTTTC. Translating it yields CASSPPGSSGTNVLTF. Full variable domain (missing parts from reference TRBV18 and TRBJ2-6): NAGVMQNPRHLVRRRGQEARLRCSPMKGHSHVYWYRQLPEEGLKFMVYLQKENIIDESGMPKERFSAEFPKEGPSILRIQQVVRGDSAAYFCASSPPGSSGTNVLTFGAGSRLTVL.

The V and J genes are TRBV2 and TRBJ1-1; D unclear. Germline V lookup: CDR1 SNHLY, CDR2 FYNNEI. Trimming shortened V by 2 bases and J by 0 bases, and 7 bases separated the two germline ends. This CDR3 comprises 14 residues. CDR3 coding DNA: TGTGCCAGCAGTGAAAGGCCAGTGAACACTGAAGCTTTCTTT. It specifies CASSERPVNTEAFF.

This chain connects TRBV11-2 to TRBJ2-5; D possibly matches TRBD1 or TRBD2 (5 bases each). The germline V gene has CDR1 SGHAT and CDR2 FQNNGV. V lost 4 bases to trimming and J lost 1 base, with 16 bases between them. The CDR3 covers 16 residues. This CDR3 reads CASSSLGRDLQETQYF. In DNA form, the CDR3 reads TGTGCCAGCAGCTCCCTGGGCAGGGACCTCCAAGAGACCCAGTACTTC.

The chain uses TRBV30 and TRBJ1-5, with D maybe TRBD1 (6 bases). The CDR3 contains 15 residues. Trimming removed 0 bases from V and 7 bases from J, with 16 bases in between. Germline V CDR1 and CDR2: GTSNPN, SVGIG (reference sequence). The CDR3 loop reads CAWSVSGGARQPQHF. The CDR3 DNA reads TGTGCCTGGAGTGTAAGTGGGGGGGCACGGCAGCCCCAGCATTTT. The full variable domain, with the rest looked up from reference TRBV30 and TRBJ1-5, is SQTIHQWPATLVQPVGSPLSLECTVEGTSNPNLYWYRQAAGRGLQLLFYSVGIGQISSEVPQNLSASRPQDRQFILSSKKLLLSDSGFYLCAWSVSGGARQPQHFGDGTRLSIL.

This chain links TRBV21-1 with TRBJ1-2. TRBV21-1 is deemed a pseudogene. The CDR3 is 14 amino acids. In DNA form, the CDR3 reads TGTGCCAGCAGCAACGCAGAGACTAACTATGGCTACACCTTC. Amino acids: CASSNAETNYGYTF.

This clone came up once. The chain joins TRBV27 to TRBJ1-6; perhaps TRBD1 as D (5 bases). This CDR3 comprises 15 residues. Germline CDR1 MNHEY, CDR2 SMNVEV (reference sequence). Trimming left V 5 bases short and J 5 bases short, with 13 bases between. CDR3 in amino acids: CASSPRADDNSPLHF. CDR3 sequence (DNA): TGTGCCAGCAGTCCCAGGGCGGACGATAATTCACCCCTCCACTTT.

About this clone itself: The same CDR3 can be traced to other DNA sequences in this sample. The chain uses TRBV6-5 and TRBJ2-7; D may correspond to TRBD1 or TRBD2 (6 bases each). Germline V gives CDR1 MNHEY, CDR2 SVGAGI. This CDR3 has 15 residues. V was clipped by 2 bases and J by 2 bases, with 13 bases between them. The CDR3 sequence is CASSYRETGTYEQYF. In DNA form, the CDR3 reads TGTGCCAGCAGTTACCGGGAGACAGGCACCTACGAGCAGTACTTC.

The CDR3 DNA sequence: TGTGCCAGCAGTGAATATGCAGGGACAGATGATGAGCAGTTCTTC. It translates to CASSEYAGTDDEQFF. The chain links TRBV25-1 to TRBJ2-1; 7 bases line up with TRBD1. CDR3 size: 15 residues. Per the germline V gene, CDR1 is MGHDK and CDR2 is SYGVNS. V shed 0 bases and J 8 bases; nucleotides not matched to a gene: 7. The full variable domain, in which reference TRBV25-1 and TRBJ2-1 provide the parts outside the CDR3, is EADIYQTPRYLVIGTGKKITLECSQTMGHDKMYWYQQDPGMELHLIHYSYGVNSTEKGDLSSESTVSRIRTEHFPLTLESARPSHTSQYLCASSEYAGTDDEQFFGPGTRLTVL.

The chain carries TRBV6-6 and TRBJ2-5; TRBD1 matches 9 bases. Unmatched junction bases numbered 10, after V lost 6 bases and J lost 5 bases. The CDR3 loop spans 15 amino acids. CDR1 and CDR2 (germline): MNHNY, SVGAGI (reference sequence). Written as DNA, the CDR3 is TGTGCCAGCAGAATGGGACAGGGTACGGGGGAGACCCAGTACTTC. Its translation is CASRMGQGTGETQYF.

In its sample, this clone was seen once. The chain carries TRBV18 and TRBJ2-6; a weak D match, TRBD1 (6 bases). Germline lookup yields CDR1 KGHSH and CDR2 LQKENI. V was shortened by 5 bases and J by 7 bases, with 18 bases between the two germline ends. The CDR3 is 16 residues long. The CDR3 DNA is TGTGCCAGCTCAGGGTTCACCGGGACAACAGCCAACGTCCTGACTTTC. This encodes CASSGFTGTTANVLTF.

This rearrangement joins TRBV9 to TRBJ1-4, with D tentatively TRBD1 (6 bases). Trimming pared 4 bases from V and 10 bases from J, leaving 17 bases between. The CDR3 spans 14 residues. Germline V gives CDR1 SGDLS, CDR2 YYNGEE. As DNA, the CDR3 is TGTGCCAGCAGCCCCCCAGGGCGGGGGCGAAAACTGTTTTTT. Amino acid sequence: CASSPPGRGRKLFF.

The genes are TRBV6-5 and TRBJ2-7; perhaps TRBD2 as D (6 bases). Germline loops: CDR1 MNHEY, CDR2 SVGAGI. This CDR3 region has 14 residues. The V end lost 6 bases, the J end lost 5 bases, and 17 bases lay between the germline ends. CDR3 sequence reads: CASSETMTSHEQYF. CDR3 DNA sequence: TGTGCCAGCAGCGAAACCATGACTAGTCACGAGCAGTACTTC.

V usage is TRBV4-2 and J usage is TRBJ2-5, with 9 bases lining up with TRBD2. V shed 5 bases and J 5 bases; nucleotides not matched to a gene: 9. This CDR3 contains 15 residues. Germline lookup yields CDR1 LGHNA and CDR2 YNFKEQ. CDR3 nucleotide sequence: TGTGCCAGCAGCAGTCGCGGGGGGGCGTGGGAGACCCAGTACTTC. Its protein product is CASSSRGGAWETQYF.

This chain uses TRBV5-1 with TRBJ2-7; 7 bases map to TRBD1. Germline-derived CDR1 and CDR2 are SGHRS and YFSETQ. V dropped 4 bases and J dropped 0; count of bases not matched to a gene: 7. CDR3 length: 15 residues. Written as DNA, the CDR3 is TGCGCCAGCAGCGTATGGACAGGAAGCTCCTACGAGCAGTACTTC. Its translation is CASSVWTGSSYEQYF.